This is a list of T cell receptor beta chains from one sample in a study of cytomegalovirus exposure and HLA in healthy donors. Sequencing used immunoSEQ multiplex PCR; TCRdb keeps in-frame clones, though not all of them. Counted here are about 200,000 clones, approximately 85% occurring once; the ten biggest clones make up around 2.3%. The sample was PBMCs. The origin of the receptors is a woman in her forties or fifties in good health and CMV-seronegative. CDR3s include the opening cysteine and the closing phenylalanine or tryptophan. The D gene is left open where the match is weak. Rows may omit the clone size; those that give it use once, few, many or a size class.

v_gene	d_gene	j_gene	abundance	CDR3aa	CDR3nt
TRBV9	TRBD1	TRBJ1-5	NA	CASSVGDRGLGWPQHF	TGTGCCAGCAGCGTAGGGGACAGGGGGTTAGGATGGCCCCAGCATTTT
TRBV19	TRBD2	TRBJ2-1	NA	CASSFLAGDYNEQFF	TGTGCCAGTAGTTTTTTAGCGGGAGACTACAATGAGCAGTTCTTC
TRBV4-1	NA	TRBJ2-1	NA	CASSHLLGYNEQFF	TGCGCCAGCAGCCATCTACTAGGCTACAATGAGCAGTTCTTC
TRBV5-1	TRBD2	TRBJ2-2	NA	CASSLVPGLAGAGGELFF	TGCGCCAGCAGCTTGGTACCGGGACTAGCGGGAGCTGGCGGGGAGCTGTTTTTT
TRBV7-9	NA	TRBJ1-1	NA	CASSLTGTTEAFF	TGTGCCAGCAGCTTAACAGGGACCACTGAAGCTTTCTTT
TRBV5-1	TRBD2	TRBJ2-1	NA	CASSPVAGPIYNEQFF	TGCGCCAGCAGCCCCGTAGCGGGACCGATTTACAATGAGCAGTTCTTC
TRBV18	TRBD1	TRBJ2-1	few	CASSRRQGRNDEQFF	TGTGCCAGCTCGAGAAGACAGGGACGTAATGATGAGCAGTTCTTC
TRBV19	NA	TRBJ1-5	NA	CAASPGSNQPQHF	TGTGCCGCCAGCCCAGGTAGCAATCAGCCCCAGCATTTT
TRBV7-8	TRBD1	TRBJ1-1	NA	CASSLWTGVMNTEAFF	TGTGCCAGCAGCCTTTGGACAGGGGTAATGAACACTGAAGCTTTCTTT
TRBV6-7	TRBD1	TRBJ2-7	NA	CASSFPPPGQGLFRDLSYEQYF	TGTGCCAGCAGTTTCCCGCCTCCGGGACAGGGGCTTTTCCGGGACCTTTCCTACGAGCAGTACTTC
TRBV5-5	TRBD2	TRBJ2-1	few	CASSFVAGAENEQFF	TGTGCCAGCAGCTTCGTAGCGGGAGCAGAGAATGAGCAGTTCTTC
TRBV7-2	NA	TRBJ1-2	NA	CASSLATGDGYTF	TGTGCCAGCAGCTTAGCTACAGGTGATGGCTACACCTTC
TRBV19	NA	TRBJ2-1	NA	CASSMSSYNEQFF	TGTGCCAGTAGTATGAGCTCCTACAATGAGCAGTTCTTC
TRBV7-6	TRBD2	TRBJ2-3	NA	CASSHRLAGGVDTQYF	TGTGCCAGCAGCCACCGACTAGCGGGAGGGGTAGATACGCAGTATTTT
TRBV9	TRBD2	TRBJ2-2	NA	CASSVGSRGGRENTGELFF	TGTGCCAGCAGCGTAGGCTCGCGGGGGGGCCGGGAGAACACCGGGGAGCTGTTTTTT
TRBV7-2	TRBD1	TRBJ1-5	few	CASSPTGGPGQPQHF	TGTGCCAGCAGTCCTACAGGGGGCCCAGGTCAGCCCCAGCATTTT
TRBV29-1	TRBD1	TRBJ2-1	NA	CSVVGARQGYYNEQFF	TGCAGCGTTGTAGGGGCCCGACAGGGGTACTACAATGAGCAGTTCTTC
TRBV29-1	NA	TRBJ2-5	NA	CSSMGGLLETQYF	TGCAGCTCAATGGGGGGACTTTTAGAGACCCAGTACTTC
TRBV13	TRBD2	TRBJ2-3	NA	CASSFYSSGSTDTQYF	TGTGCCAGCAGCTTTTATTCTAGCGGGAGCACAGATACGCAGTATTTT
TRBV6-1	TRBD2	TRBJ2-1	NA	CASRDSGRAYNEQFF	TGTGCCAGCAGGGATAGCGGGAGGGCCTACAATGAGCAGTTCTTC
TRBV28	NA	TRBJ1-5	NA	CASSSGAQLGGQPQHF	TGTGCCAGCAGTTCCGGCGCCCAACTGGGAGGTCAGCCCCAGCATTTT
TRBV28	NA	TRBJ1-5	once	CASSLLGEGSYSNQPQHF	TGTGCCAGCAGTTTGCTCGGGGAGGGGAGTTATAGCAATCAGCCCCAGCATTTT
TRBV5-1	NA	TRBJ2-2	NA	CASSTLNRDTGELFF	TGCGCCAGCAGCACCCTTAACAGGGACACCGGGGAGCTGTTTTTT